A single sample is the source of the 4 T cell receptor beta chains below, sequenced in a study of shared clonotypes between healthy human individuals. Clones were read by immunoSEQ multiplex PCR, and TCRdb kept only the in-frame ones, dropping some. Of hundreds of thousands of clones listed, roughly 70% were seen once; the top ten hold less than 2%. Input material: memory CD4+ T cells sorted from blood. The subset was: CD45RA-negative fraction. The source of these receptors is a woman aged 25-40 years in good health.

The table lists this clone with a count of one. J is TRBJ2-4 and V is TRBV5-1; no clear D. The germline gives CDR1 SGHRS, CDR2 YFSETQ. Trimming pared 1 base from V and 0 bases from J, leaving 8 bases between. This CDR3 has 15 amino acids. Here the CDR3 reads CASSLTAVAKNIQYF. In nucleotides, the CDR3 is TGCGCCAGCAGCTTGACCGCCGTAGCCAAAAACATTCAGTACTTC.

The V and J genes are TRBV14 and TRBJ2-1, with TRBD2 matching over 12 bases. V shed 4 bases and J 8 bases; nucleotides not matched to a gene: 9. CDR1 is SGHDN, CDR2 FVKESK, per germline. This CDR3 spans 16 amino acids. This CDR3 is CASSLRLAGVADEQFF. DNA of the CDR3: TGTGCCAGCAGCCTTAGACTAGCGGGAGTTGCCGATGAGCAGTTCTTC.

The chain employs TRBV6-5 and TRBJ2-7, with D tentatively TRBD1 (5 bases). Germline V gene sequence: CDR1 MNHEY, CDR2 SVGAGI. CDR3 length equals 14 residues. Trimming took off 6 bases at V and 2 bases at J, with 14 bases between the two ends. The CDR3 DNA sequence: TGTGCCAGCAGGCCAAGGGCACAGGCCTACGAGCAGTACTTC. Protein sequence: CASRPRAQAYEQYF.

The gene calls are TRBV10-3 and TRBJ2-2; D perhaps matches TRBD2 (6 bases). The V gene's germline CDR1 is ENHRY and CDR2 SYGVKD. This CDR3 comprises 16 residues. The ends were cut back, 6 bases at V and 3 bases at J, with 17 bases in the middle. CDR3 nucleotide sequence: TGTGCCATCAGCCTCACCGGGAGTTCCGACACCGGGGAGCTGTTTTTT. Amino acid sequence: CAISLTGSSDTGELFF.